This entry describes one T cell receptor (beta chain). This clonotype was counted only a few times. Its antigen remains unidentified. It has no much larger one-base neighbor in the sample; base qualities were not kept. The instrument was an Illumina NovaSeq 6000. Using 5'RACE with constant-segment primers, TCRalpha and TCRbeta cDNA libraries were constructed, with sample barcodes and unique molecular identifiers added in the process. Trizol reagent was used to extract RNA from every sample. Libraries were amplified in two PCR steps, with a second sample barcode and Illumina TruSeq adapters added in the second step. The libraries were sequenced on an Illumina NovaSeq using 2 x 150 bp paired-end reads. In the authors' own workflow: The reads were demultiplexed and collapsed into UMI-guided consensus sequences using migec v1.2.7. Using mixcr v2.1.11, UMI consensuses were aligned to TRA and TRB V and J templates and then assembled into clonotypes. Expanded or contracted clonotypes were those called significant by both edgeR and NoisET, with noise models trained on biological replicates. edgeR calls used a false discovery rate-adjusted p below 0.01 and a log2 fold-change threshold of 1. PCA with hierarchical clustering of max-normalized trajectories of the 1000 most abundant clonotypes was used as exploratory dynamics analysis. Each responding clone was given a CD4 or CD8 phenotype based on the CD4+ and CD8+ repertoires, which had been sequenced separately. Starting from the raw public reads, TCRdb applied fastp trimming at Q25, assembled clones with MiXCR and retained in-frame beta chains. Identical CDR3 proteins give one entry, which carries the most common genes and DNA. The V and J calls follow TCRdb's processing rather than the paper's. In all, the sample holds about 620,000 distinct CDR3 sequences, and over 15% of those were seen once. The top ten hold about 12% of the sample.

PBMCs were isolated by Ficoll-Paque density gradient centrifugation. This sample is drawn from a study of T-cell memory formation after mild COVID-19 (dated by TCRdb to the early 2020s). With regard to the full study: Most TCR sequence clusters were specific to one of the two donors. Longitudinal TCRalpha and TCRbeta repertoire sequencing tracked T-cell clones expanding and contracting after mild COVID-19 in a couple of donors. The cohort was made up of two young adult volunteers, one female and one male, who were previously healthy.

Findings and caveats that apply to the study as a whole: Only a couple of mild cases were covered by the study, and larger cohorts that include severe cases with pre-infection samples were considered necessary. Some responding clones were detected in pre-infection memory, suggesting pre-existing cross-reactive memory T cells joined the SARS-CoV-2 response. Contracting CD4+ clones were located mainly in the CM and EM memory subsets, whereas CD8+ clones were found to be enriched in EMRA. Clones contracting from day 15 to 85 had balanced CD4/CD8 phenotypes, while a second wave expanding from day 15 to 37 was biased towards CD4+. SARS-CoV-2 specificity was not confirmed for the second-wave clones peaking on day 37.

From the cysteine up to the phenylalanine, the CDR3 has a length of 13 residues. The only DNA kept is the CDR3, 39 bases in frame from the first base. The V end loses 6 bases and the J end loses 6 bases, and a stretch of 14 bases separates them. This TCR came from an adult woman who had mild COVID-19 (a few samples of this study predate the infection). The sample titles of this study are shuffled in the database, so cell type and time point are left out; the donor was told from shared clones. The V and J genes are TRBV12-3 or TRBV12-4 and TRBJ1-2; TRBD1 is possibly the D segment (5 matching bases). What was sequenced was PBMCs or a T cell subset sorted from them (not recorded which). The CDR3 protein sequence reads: CASRVAGLDGYTF. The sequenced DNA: TGTGCCAGCAGGGTCGCGGGGCTCGATGGCTACACCTTC.